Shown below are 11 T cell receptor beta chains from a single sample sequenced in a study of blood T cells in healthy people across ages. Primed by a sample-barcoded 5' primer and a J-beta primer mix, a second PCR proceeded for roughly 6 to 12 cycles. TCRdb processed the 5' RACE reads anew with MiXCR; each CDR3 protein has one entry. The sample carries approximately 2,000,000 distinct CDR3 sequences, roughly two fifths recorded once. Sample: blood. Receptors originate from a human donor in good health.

CDR3: CASSLTGQFFSGANVLTF. As DNA, the CDR3 is TGTGCCAGCAGCTTGACGGGACAGTTCTTCTCTGGGGCCAACGTCCTGACTTTC. The chain employs TRBV5-5 and TRBJ2-6; 7 nucleotides agree with TRBD1. Trimming removed 1 base from V and 0 bases from J; junction bases left unmatched: 7. The length of the CDR3 is 18 residues. Per germline, CDR1 SGHKS and CDR2 YYEKEE (reference sequence).

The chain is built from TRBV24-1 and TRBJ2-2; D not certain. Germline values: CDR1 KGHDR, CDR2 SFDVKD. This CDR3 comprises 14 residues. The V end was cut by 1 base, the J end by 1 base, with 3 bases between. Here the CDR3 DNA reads TGTGCCACCAGTGATTTCAAGAACACCGGGGAGCTGTTTTTT. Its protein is CATSDFKNTGELFF.

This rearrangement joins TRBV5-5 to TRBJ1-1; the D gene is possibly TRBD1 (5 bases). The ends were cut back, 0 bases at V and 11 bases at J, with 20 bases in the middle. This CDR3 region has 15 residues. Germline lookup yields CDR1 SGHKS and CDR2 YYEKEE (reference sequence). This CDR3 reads CASSLDRQGMGEAFF. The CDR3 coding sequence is TGTGCCAGCAGCTTGGATCGTCAGGGAATGGGGGAGGCTTTCTTT. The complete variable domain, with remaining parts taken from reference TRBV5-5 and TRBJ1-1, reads DAGVTQSPTHLIKTRGQQVTLRCSPISGHKSVSWYQQVLGQGPQFIFQYYEKEERGRGNFPDRFSARQFPNYSSELNVNALLLGDSALYLCASSLDRQGMGEAFFGQGTRLTVV.

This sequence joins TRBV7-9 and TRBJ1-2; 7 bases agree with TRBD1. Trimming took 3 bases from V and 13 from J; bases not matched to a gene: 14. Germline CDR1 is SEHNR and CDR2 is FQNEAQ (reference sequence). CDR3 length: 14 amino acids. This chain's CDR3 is CASSFRTGGWGLTF. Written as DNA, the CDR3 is TGTGCCAGCAGCTTTCGGACAGGAGGTTGGGGGCTCACCTTC.

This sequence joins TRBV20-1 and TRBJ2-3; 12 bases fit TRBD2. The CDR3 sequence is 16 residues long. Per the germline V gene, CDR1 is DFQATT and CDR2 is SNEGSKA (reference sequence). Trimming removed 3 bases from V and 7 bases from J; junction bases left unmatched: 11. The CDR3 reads CSASALAGGNRYTQYF. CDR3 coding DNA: TGCAGTGCTAGTGCTCTAGCGGGGGGGAATCGTTATACGCAGTATTTT.

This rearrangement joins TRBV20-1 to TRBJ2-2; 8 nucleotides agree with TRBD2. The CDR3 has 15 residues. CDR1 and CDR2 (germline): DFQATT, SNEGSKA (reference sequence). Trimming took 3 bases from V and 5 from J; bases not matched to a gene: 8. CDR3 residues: CSASRSTSATGELFF. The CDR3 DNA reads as TGCAGTGCTAGTCGGTCGACTAGCGCTACCGGGGAGCTGTTTTTT.

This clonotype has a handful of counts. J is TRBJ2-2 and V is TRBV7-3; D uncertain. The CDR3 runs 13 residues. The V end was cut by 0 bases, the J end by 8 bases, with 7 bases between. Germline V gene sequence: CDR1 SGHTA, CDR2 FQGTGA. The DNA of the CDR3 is TGTGCCAGCAGCTTAACCCTACTTGGGGAGCTGTTTTTT. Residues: CASSLTLLGELFF.

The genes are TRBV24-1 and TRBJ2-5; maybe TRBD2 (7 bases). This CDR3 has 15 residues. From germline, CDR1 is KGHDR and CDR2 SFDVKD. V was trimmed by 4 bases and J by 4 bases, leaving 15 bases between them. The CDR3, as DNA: TGTGCCACCAGTGACCAAAGGCGGGGGCTAGAGACCCAGTACTTC. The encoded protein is CATSDQRRGLETQYF.

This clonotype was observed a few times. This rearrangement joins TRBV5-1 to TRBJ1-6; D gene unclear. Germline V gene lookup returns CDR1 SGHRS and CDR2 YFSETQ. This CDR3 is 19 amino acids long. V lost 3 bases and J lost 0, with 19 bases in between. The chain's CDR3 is CASSWGTVRSGSYNSPLHF. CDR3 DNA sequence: TGCGCCAGCAGCTGGGGAACAGTTCGGTCGGGCTCCTATAATTCACCCCTCCACTTT.

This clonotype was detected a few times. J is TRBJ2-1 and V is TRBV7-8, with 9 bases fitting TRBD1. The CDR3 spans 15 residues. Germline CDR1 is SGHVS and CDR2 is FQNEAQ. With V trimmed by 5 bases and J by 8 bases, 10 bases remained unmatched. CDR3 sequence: CASSRDRQGVDEQFF. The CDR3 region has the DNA TGTGCCAGCAGCCGTGATAGACAGGGGGTGGATGAGCAGTTCTTC.

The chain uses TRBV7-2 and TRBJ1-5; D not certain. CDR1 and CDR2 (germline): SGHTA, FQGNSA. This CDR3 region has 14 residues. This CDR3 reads CASGLGYSNQPQHF. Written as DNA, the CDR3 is TGTGCTAGCGGGCTTGGCTATAGCAATCAGCCCCAGCATTTT.